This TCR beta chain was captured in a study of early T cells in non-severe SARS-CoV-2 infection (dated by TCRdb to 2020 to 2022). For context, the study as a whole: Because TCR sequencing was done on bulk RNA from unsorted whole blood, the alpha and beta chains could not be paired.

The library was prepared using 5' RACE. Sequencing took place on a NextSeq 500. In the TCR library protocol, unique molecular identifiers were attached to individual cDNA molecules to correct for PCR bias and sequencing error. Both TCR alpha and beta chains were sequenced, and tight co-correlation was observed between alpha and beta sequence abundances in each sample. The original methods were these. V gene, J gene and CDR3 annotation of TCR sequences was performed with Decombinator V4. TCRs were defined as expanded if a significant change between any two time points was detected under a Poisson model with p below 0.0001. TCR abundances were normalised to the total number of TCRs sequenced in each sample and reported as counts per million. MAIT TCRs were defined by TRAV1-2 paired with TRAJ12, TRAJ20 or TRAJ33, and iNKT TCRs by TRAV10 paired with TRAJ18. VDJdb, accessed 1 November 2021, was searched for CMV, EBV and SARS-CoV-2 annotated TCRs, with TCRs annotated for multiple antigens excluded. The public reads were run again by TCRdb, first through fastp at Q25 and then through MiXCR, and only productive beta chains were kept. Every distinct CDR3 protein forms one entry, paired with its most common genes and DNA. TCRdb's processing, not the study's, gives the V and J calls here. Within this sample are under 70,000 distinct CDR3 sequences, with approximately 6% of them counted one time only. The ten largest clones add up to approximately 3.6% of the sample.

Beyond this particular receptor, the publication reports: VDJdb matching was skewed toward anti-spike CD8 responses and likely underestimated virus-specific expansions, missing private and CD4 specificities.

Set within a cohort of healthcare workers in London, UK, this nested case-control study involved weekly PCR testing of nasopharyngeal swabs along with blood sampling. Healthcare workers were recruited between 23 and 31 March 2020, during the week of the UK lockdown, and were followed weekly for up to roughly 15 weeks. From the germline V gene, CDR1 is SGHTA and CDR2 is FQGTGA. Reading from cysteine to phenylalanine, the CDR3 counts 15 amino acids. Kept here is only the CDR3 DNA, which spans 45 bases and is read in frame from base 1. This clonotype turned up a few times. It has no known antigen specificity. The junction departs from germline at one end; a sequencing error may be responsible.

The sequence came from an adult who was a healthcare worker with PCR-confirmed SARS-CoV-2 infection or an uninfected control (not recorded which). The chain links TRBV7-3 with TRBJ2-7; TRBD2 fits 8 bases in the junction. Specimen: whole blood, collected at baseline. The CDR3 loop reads CASRLSSGRSYEKYF. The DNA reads TGTGCCAGCAGACTATCAAGCGGGAGAAGCTACGAGAAGTACTTC.